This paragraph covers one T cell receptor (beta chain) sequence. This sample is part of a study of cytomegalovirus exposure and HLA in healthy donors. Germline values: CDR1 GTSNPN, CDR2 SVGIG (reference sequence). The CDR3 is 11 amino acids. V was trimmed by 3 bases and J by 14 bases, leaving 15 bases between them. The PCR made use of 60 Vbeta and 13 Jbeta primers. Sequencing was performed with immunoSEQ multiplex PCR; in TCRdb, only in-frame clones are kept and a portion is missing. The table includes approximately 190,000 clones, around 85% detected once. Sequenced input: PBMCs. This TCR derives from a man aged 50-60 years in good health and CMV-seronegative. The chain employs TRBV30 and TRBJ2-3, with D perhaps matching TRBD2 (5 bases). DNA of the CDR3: TGTGCCTGGAGCACGGTCACCCGGGGGTATTTT. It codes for CAWSTVTRGYF.